The 32 T cell receptor beta chains below were found in one sample sequenced in a study of vaccination effects on CD4 cells after COVID-19. Some clones are missing from TCRdb's copy, which holds only in-frame ones; the method was immunoSEQ multiplex PCR. Among 50,000 to 65,000 clones listed, 73% were seen once. These receptors' antigens are unknown. Sequencing was preceded by expansion of antigen-specific CD4+ T cells with viral peptide pools in the ViraFEST assay. Subsequent to 10 days of culture, CD4+ T cells were isolated. Each person got two doses of an mRNA SARS-CoV-2 vaccine, BNT162b2 or mRNA-1273. This sample comprised CD4+ T cells from PBMCs cultured with HCoV-229E spike peptides, obtained after COVID-19 vaccination. The receptors shown here come from a human donor who received a COVID-19 vaccine.

V usage is TRBV5-5 and J usage is TRBJ2-2; D is uncertain. CDR3 length: 15 residues. V lost 1 base, J lost 5 bases, and 12 bases lay in between. The germline gives CDR1 SGHKS, CDR2 YYEKEE (reference sequence). CDR3 residues: CASSLHLEKTGELFF. CDR3 nucleotide sequence: TGTGCCAGCAGCTTGCATTTGGAAAAGACCGGGGAGCTGTTTTTT.

This clone was observed a few times. The V gene is TRBV18, the J gene TRBJ1-1; D remains ambiguous. This CDR3 contains 14 residues. CDR1 and CDR2 from the germline V gene are KGHSH and LQKENI. Trimming took off 3 bases at V and 0 bases at J, with 8 bases between the two ends. DNA for the CDR3: TGTGCCAGCTCACCTGGTTGGGTGAACACTGAAGCTTTCTTT. Encoded protein: CASSPGWVNTEAFF.

The V gene is TRBV30, the J gene TRBJ1-1, with 7 bases that match TRBD1. V shed 5 bases and J 0 bases; nucleotides not matched to a gene: 6. The CDR3 is 14 residues long. Germline V lookup: CDR1 GTSNPN, CDR2 SVGIG (reference sequence). CDR3 DNA sequence: TGTGCCTGGGGGCCGGGACAGATGAACACTGAAGCTTTCTTT. Protein: CAWGPGQMNTEAFF.

The J gene is TRBJ1-2, the V gene TRBV5-1; 11 bases align to TRBD1. Germline assignment: CDR1 SGHRS and CDR2 YFSETQ. Losses at the gene ends were 4 bases for V and 10 bases for J; bases not matched to a gene: 6. The CDR3 runs 13 residues. In nucleotides, the CDR3 is TGCGCCAGCAGCGCCCGGACAGGGGGCACCTACACCTTC. Protein sequence: CASSARTGGTYTF.

The CDR3 nucleotides read TGTGCCACCAGTGCCCGCCAGTTCACAGATACGCAGTATTTT. It yields the protein CATSARQFTDTQYF. The chain joins TRBV24-1 to TRBJ2-3; no firm D call. Trimming took off 5 bases at V and 2 bases at J, with 10 bases between the two ends. Germline V gene sequence: CDR1 KGHDR, CDR2 SFDVKD. This CDR3 spans 14 amino acids.

This sequence joins TRBV9 and TRBJ2-3; D perhaps matches TRBD1 (7 bases). V dropped 3 bases and J dropped 4 bases, with 18 bases sitting between them. CDR3 length: 16 residues. CDR1 is SGDLS and CDR2 is YYNGEE in the germline V gene. The CDR3 DNA reads as TGTGCCAGCAGCGCCAGGGGGGACAGTGAGGCAGATACGCAGTATTTT. This encodes CASSARGDSEADTQYF. Filled out from reference TRBV9 and TRBJ2-3, the complete variable domain reads DSGVTQTPKHLITATGQRVTLRCSPRSGDLSVYWYQQSLDQGLQFLIQYYNGEERAKGNILERFSAQQFPDLHSELNLSSLELGDSALYFCASSARGDSEADTQYFGPGTRLTVL.

The gene calls are TRBV20-1 and TRBJ1-1; D call uncertain. Germline V gene lookup returns CDR1 DFQATT and CDR2 SNEGSKA (reference sequence). V lost 1 base, J lost 9 bases, and 9 bases lay in between. The CDR3 totals 11 residues. This CDR3 is CSARAGSQAFF. CDR3 bases: TGCAGTGCTAGAGCGGGCTCTCAAGCTTTCTTT.

The V and J genes are TRBV7-2 and TRBJ1-6; D unclear. CDR3 length: 12 residues. V was pared by 5 bases and J by 6 bases, with 5 bases between. The germline gives CDR1 SGHTA, CDR2 FQGNSA. The CDR3 bases are TGTGCCAGCAGCCCCTTTAATTCACCCCTCCACTTT. Translation: CASSPFNSPLHF.

This clone was picked up a small number of times. The chain uses TRBV7-9 and TRBJ1-6; a possible D gene is TRBD1 (6 bases). CDR3 length: 15 amino acids. Trimming stripped 3 bases from V and 11 bases from J, with 17 bases between. Per the germline V gene, CDR1 is SEHNR and CDR2 is FQNEAQ (reference sequence). The chain's CDR3 is CASSLALGQPTPLHF. The CDR3 bases are TGTGCCAGCAGCTTGGCCCTCGGACAGCCTACACCCCTCCACTTT. The whole variable domain, remainder taken from reference TRBV7-9 and TRBJ1-6, is DTGVSQNPRHKITKRGQNVTFRCDPISEHNRLYWYRQTLGQGPEFLTYFQNEAQLEKSRLLSDRFSAERPKGSFSTLEIQRTEQGDSAMYLCASSLALGQPTPLHFGNGTRLTVT.

The chain recombines TRBV27 with TRBJ1-2; 7 bases fit TRBD1. Unmatched junction bases numbered 20, after V lost 6 bases and J lost 7 bases. Germline V gene lookup returns CDR1 MNHEY and CDR2 SMNVEV (reference sequence). The CDR3 has 17 residues. CDR3 loop: CASRGRTGAYALSGYTF. Here the CDR3 DNA reads TGTGCCAGCAGAGGGCGTACAGGGGCATATGCCCTTTCTGGCTACACCTTC.

The chain uses TRBV12-2 and TRBJ2-7; the table's D call, TRBD2, has no DNA check behind it. TRBV12-2 counts as a pseudogene. This CDR3 region has 15 residues. In DNA, the CDR3 is TGTGCAAGTCGCTTAGTTAGCGGGGAATCCTACGAGCAGTACGTC. Protein: CASRLVSGESYEQYV.

This clone has more than one count but fewer than ten. The rearrangement links TRBV5-1 to TRBJ1-2; no clear D. The CDR3 consists of 15 residues. Germline lookup yields CDR1 SGHRS and CDR2 YFSETQ. Deletions cut 0 bases from V and 2 bases from J, with 11 bases between. CDR3 in amino acids: CASSLVAGVNYGYTF. The CDR3 nucleotides read TGCGCCAGCAGCTTGGTAGCGGGAGTGAACTATGGCTACACCTTC.

The chain has TRBV7-7 and TRBJ2-5; weak D call: TRBD1 (6 bases). Germline V CDR1 and CDR2: SSHAT, FNYEAQ (reference sequence). CDR3 length equals 14 residues. Trimming took off 7 bases at V and 5 bases at J, with 17 bases between the two ends. The chain's CDR3 is CASTATRGSETQYF. DNA for the CDR3: TGTGCCAGCACCGCGACCAGGGGAAGCGAGACCCAGTACTTC.

The CDR3 nucleotides read TGTGCCTGGAGGGGACAGCCCACAGATACGCAGTATTTT. Translated, it gives CAWRGQPTDTQYF. V usage is TRBV30 and J usage is TRBJ2-3, with 7 bases that match TRBD1. V shed 3 bases and J 2 bases; nucleotides not matched to a gene: 2. Germline V lookup: CDR1 GTSNPN, CDR2 SVGIG (reference sequence). CDR3 length equals 13 residues.

The chain employs TRBV27 and TRBJ1-5, with D possibly TRBD1 on 6 matching bases. The CDR3 is made up of 14 amino acids. CDR1 MNHEY and CDR2 SMNVEV come from the germline V gene (reference sequence). Trimming shortened V by 5 bases and J by 1 base, and 9 bases separated the two germline ends. The CDR3, as DNA: TGTGCCAGCAGTCAAGACAGGAGCAATCAGCCCCAGCATTTT. Its protein product is CASSQDRSNQPQHF.

The chain combines TRBV6-6 with TRBJ1-6, with TRBD1 as a possible D gene (5 bases). The ends were cut back, 6 bases at V and 5 bases at J, with 11 bases in the middle. Germline lookup yields CDR1 MNHNY and CDR2 SVGAGI (reference sequence). The CDR3 is 14 amino acids. The chain's CDR3 is CASSRGNDNSPLHF. DNA of the CDR3: TGTGCCAGCAGCCGGGGGAACGATAATTCACCCCTCCACTTT.

CDR3 coding DNA: TGTGCCAGCAGTACACGACAGGGGGGCTCCTACGAGCAGTACGTC. Translating it yields CASSTRQGGSYEQYV. The rearrangement links TRBV6-5 to TRBJ2-7; 9 bases align to TRBD1. The CDR3 is 15 amino acids. Germline CDR1 and CDR2: MNHEY and SVGAGI. Germline trimming cut 5 bases from V and 0 bases from J; bases unmatched to any gene: 5.

This chain connects TRBV5-4 to TRBJ1-4; 11 nucleotides line up with TRBD1. The CDR3 has 14 residues. Germline V gene sequence: CDR1 SGHNT, CDR2 YYREEE (reference sequence). The ends lost 5 bases at V and 6 bases at J; junction bases unmatched: 3. The CDR3 region is CASRDRGRDEKLFF. The DNA for the CDR3 is TGTGCCAGCAGGGACAGGGGGCGTGATGAAAAACTGTTTTTT. The whole variable domain, remainder taken from reference TRBV5-4 and TRBJ1-4, is ETGVTQSPTHLIKTRGQQVTLRCSSQSGHNTVSWYQQALGQGPQFIFQYYREEENGRGNFPPRFSGLQFPNYSSELNVNALELDDSALYLCASRDRGRDEKLFFGSGTQLSVL.

This clone was counted only a few times. V usage is TRBV7-8 and J usage is TRBJ2-1; D call uncertain. The V end lost 2 bases, the J end lost 4 bases, and 18 bases lay between the germline ends. Germline V gene lookup returns CDR1 SGHVS and CDR2 FQNEAQ. CDR3 length: 17 amino acids. The CDR3 spells CASSLILFQTRYNEQFF. Written as DNA, the CDR3 is TGTGCCAGCAGCTTAATTCTTTTCCAGACCCGGTACAATGAGCAGTTCTTC.

The chain employs TRBV5-1 and TRBJ2-3; 9 bases are a match to TRBD2. This CDR3 is built from 14 residues. The germline V gene encodes CDR1 SGHRS and CDR2 YFSETQ. With V trimmed by 4 bases and J by 5 bases, 5 bases remained unmatched. CDR3 sequence: CASSRGGAEDTQYF. The CDR3 bases are TGCGCCAGCAGCCGCGGGGGGGCAGAAGATACGCAGTATTTT.

Only one count was recorded for this clone. V usage is TRBV10-3 and J usage is TRBJ1-2; 7 bases map to TRBD1. Germline V gives CDR1 ENHRY, CDR2 SYGVKD. After removal of 5 bases from V and 7 bases from J, the junction contained 7 bases not matched to a gene. The CDR3 covers 13 residues. CDR3 residues: CAISPQGGSGYTF. The CDR3, as DNA: TGTGCCATCAGTCCCCAGGGGGGGTCTGGCTACACCTTC.

The V gene is TRBV12-3 or TRBV12-4, the J gene TRBJ2-5; possible D gene TRBD1, 7 bases. V was pared by 4 bases and J by 4 bases, with 10 bases between. This CDR3 comprises 13 residues. Here the CDR3 reads CASSYRGGETQYF. In nucleotides, the CDR3 is TGTGCCAGCAGTTACAGGGGAGGAGAGACCCAGTACTTC.

V is TRBV28 and J is TRBJ2-1; 8 bases align to TRBD1. The CDR3 spans 15 residues. CDR1 is MDHEN, CDR2 SYDVKM, per germline. J gave up 4 bases and V 5 bases, and 7 bases lay outside the gene matches. CDR3 amino acids: CASSPGTGKYNEQFF. Here the CDR3 DNA reads TGTGCCAGCAGTCCTGGGACAGGAAAGTACAATGAGCAGTTCTTC.

The chain joins TRBV6-5 to TRBJ1-1; D not resolved. This CDR3 is built from 13 residues. Germline V gene lookup returns CDR1 MNHEY and CDR2 SVGAGI. V was pared by 6 bases and J by 5 bases, with 13 bases between. The CDR3 here is CASSRPSKTEAFF. The CDR3 DNA reads as TGTGCCAGCAGCCGACCCTCGAAGACTGAAGCTTTCTTT.

This clone was found a few times. For the CDR3, the DNA is TGTGCCATCAGTGACTTTGCGGGGTACGGCAATCAGCCCCAGCATTTT. It specifies CAISDFAGYGNQPQHF. This chain joins TRBV10-3 and TRBJ1-5; D gene ambiguous. Trimming cost V 3 bases and J 2 bases, with 14 bases left between them. In germline, CDR1 is ENHRY, CDR2 SYGVKD. The CDR3 extends over 16 amino acids.

This chain connects TRBV6-6 to TRBJ2-1, with 9 bases that match TRBD2. Germline V gives CDR1 MNHNY, CDR2 SVGAGI (reference sequence). V lost 2 bases and J lost 10; bases outside the gene matches: 12. This CDR3 is 16 amino acids long. CDR3 amino acids: CASSYGISGGQGEQFF. In nucleotides, the CDR3 is TGTGCCAGCAGTTACGGTATTAGCGGGGGTCAAGGGGAGCAGTTCTTC.

The chain couples TRBV28 to TRBJ1-5; D gene unclear. The CDR3 has 12 amino acids. The germline V gene has CDR1 MDHEN and CDR2 SYDVKM. The V gene lost 7 bases and the J gene lost 11 bases, with 15 bases spanning the gap. The CDR3 DNA reads as TGTGCCAGCACCACGACCCTACTTTCCCAGCATTTT. Translating gives CASTTTLLSQHF. The whole variable domain, filled in from reference TRBV28 and TRBJ1-5, reads DVKVTQSSRYLVKRTGEKVFLECVQDMDHENMFWYRQDPGLGLRLIYFSYDVKMKEKGDIPEGYSVSREKKERFSLILESASTNQTSMYLCASTTTLLSQHFGDGTRLSIL.

This clone was counted only a few times. This chain links TRBV6-2 or TRBV6-3 with TRBJ2-2; D possibly corresponds to TRBD2 (6 bases). The CDR3 is made up of 16 amino acids. Germline V gives CDR1 MNHEY, CDR2 SVGEGT. V dropped 6 bases and J dropped 4 bases, with 18 bases sitting between them. CDR3 DNA: TGTGCCAGCAGCCCCTCGGGGGTGATTGGCACCGGGGAGCTGTTTTTT. It translates to CASSPSGVIGTGELFF.

V usage is TRBV6-5 and J usage is TRBJ2-1, with a weak D call TRBD2 (6 bases). CDR3 length: 15 residues. Trimming took 11 bases from V and 0 from J, leaving 17 bases between them. The germline V gene encodes CDR1 MNHEY and CDR2 SVGAGI. CDR3 sequence: CASSEGISSYNEQFF. CDR3 nucleotide sequence: TGTGCCTCGTCGGAGGGGATAAGCTCCTACAATGAGCAGTTCTTC.

The CDR3 sequence is CASSDQGAVREQYV. CDR3 bases: TGTGCCAGCAGTGACCAGGGGGCGGTTCGGGAGCAGTACGTC. The chain links TRBV2 to TRBJ2-7, with 8 bases matching TRBD1. Germline trimming cut 3 bases from V and 7 bases from J; bases unmatched to any gene: 8. From germline, CDR1 is SNHLY and CDR2 FYNNEI. This CDR3 is 14 amino acids long.

This clone has more than one count but fewer than ten. The chain joins TRBV20-1 to TRBJ1-5; D is unresolved. The V end lost 3 bases, the J end lost 6 bases, and 12 bases lay between the germline ends. The germline V gene has CDR1 DFQATT and CDR2 SNEGSKA (reference sequence). CDR3 length: 13 residues. CDR3 region: CSASAGGGQPQHF. DNA of the CDR3: TGCAGTGCTAGTGCGGGCGGAGGTCAGCCCCAGCATTTT.

The rearrangement uses TRBV9 and TRBJ2-1; the match to TRBD2 covers 8 bases. CDR1 is SGDLS and CDR2 is YYNGEE in the germline V gene. The CDR3 contains 17 residues. V shed 0 bases, J shed 4 bases, and the junction held 9 bases outside the gene matches. CDR3 sequence reads: CASSVAGAGAAYNEQFF. Written as DNA, the CDR3 is TGTGCCAGCAGCGTAGCAGGAGCGGGGGCCGCGTACAATGAGCAGTTCTTC.